The T cell receptor (beta chain) described here comes from a study of T cell repertoires in cytomegalovirus infection. On the study more broadly: Both a matching HLA type and CMV infection were indicated by public TCR beta signatures. Study-level points and caveats: The cumulative frequency of public TCR beta families identified carriers of CMV plus the relevant HLA. Ex vivo, HLA-C-restricted CMV-specific TCR beta clonotypes prevailed over the rest of the response.

This clonotype was observed a handful of times. Antigen specificity is unknown. The V gene's germline CDR1 is SQVTM and CDR2 ANQGSEA. Trimming took off 5 bases at V and 6 bases at J, with 8 bases between the two ends. The CDR3 is 10 residues long. In TCRdb, the reads were re-called with MiXCR into one record per CDR3 protein. The sample has 450,000 to 550,000 distinct CDR3 sequences; 16% are singletons. V gene TRBV29-1 combines with J gene TRBJ2-7, with TRBD2 as a possible D gene (5 bases). This clonotype originated in a human donor in good health (CMV status not recorded). Some clones in this sample may be carry-over from other donors' samples. Sequencing was carried out using CD8+ T cells from PBMCs. The CDR3 reads CSVSGSEQYF. The CDR3, as DNA: TGCAGCGTTTCTGGGAGCGAGCAGTACTTC.